This entry is about one TCR beta chain. Its target is unknown. Profiling relied on immunoSEQ multiplex PCR, and the TCRdb table lists in-frame clones only, not all of them. The repertoire holds about 120,000 clones, more than 85% seen once, with approximately 2.8% in the top ten. There are 14 residues in the CDR3. CDR1 is SGHTA and CDR2 is FQGNSA in the germline V gene. The germline V and J ends were trimmed by 4 bases and 4 bases, with 14 bases remaining between them. This sample stems from a study of T cell responses to AZD1222 COVID-19 vaccine. Across the whole study: Analyses pooled second doses at about 4 or about 12 weeks. Study-level results: Mostly white British, mostly female donors; authors suggested clonal diversity may be underestimated. Close to half of all spike-specific TCRs reportedly target regions of the variants that are unmutated.

The TCR was taken from an adult in good health. Sequences were derived from peripheral blood, sampled on day 0 of AZD1222 vaccination. V usage is TRBV7-2 and J usage is TRBJ2-7; a weak D match, TRBD2 (5 bases). CDR3 region: CASSSYVGSYEQYF. For the CDR3, the DNA is TGTGCCAGCAGCTCCTACGTGGGGAGTTACGAGCAGTACTTC.